This T cell receptor (beta chain) was profiled in a study of blood T cell repertoires in COVID-19. Sequencing used immunoSEQ multiplex PCR; TCRdb keeps in-frame clones, though not all of them. The sample includes 200,000 to 250,000 clones, about 84% of them seen just once. CDR3 length: 15 amino acids. Germline lookup yields CDR1 SGHRS and CDR2 YFSETQ. Trimming pared 0 bases from V and 5 bases from J, leaving 12 bases between. The sequenced sample consisted of PBMCs or T cells enriched from blood (not recorded which). The J gene is TRBJ2-1, the V gene TRBV5-1; TRBD2 might be the D (5 bases). The receptor was derived from a man in his 60s who had recovered from COVID-19. This CDR3 is CASSLAGIQNNEQFF. CDR3 DNA sequence: TGCGCCAGCAGCTTGGCCGGGATACAGAACAATGAGCAGTTCTTC.